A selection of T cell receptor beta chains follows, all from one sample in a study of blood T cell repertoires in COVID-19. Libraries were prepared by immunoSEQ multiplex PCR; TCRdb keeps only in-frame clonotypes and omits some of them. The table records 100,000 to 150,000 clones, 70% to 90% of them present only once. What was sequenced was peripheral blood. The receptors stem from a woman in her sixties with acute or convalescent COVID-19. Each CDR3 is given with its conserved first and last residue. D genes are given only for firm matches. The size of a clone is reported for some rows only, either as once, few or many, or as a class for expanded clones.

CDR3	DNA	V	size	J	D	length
CASSLERRTEAFF	TGCGCCAGCAGCTTGGAAAGGCGGACTGAAGCTTTCTTT	TRBV5-1	NA	TRBJ1-1	NA	13
CASSRGRGFGNTIYF	TGTGCCAGCAGTAGAGGCAGGGGATTTGGAAACACCATATATTTT	TRBV25-1	NA	TRBJ1-3	NA	15
CASSLLTRSEQFF	TGTGCCAGCAGCTTATTAACTCGTAGTGAGCAGTTCTTC	TRBV7-2	NA	TRBJ2-1	NA	13
CASSDSLAGVGLQFF	TGCGCCAGCAGTGATTCCCTAGCGGGAGTCGGGTTGCAGTTCTTC	TRBV10-1	NA	TRBJ2-1	TRBD2	15
CSVGVVRGVEQFF	TGCAGCGTTGGGGTGGTCCGGGGGGTTGAGCAGTTCTTC	TRBV29-1	NA	TRBJ2-1	TRBD2	13
CASSPQAGTYEQYF	TGTGCCAGCAGCCCACAAGCGGGAACCTACGAGCAGTACTTC	TRBV3-1/TRBV3-2	NA	TRBJ2-7	TRBD2	14
CASSLGLARTDTQYF	TGCGCCAGCAGCTTGGGACTAGCGCGCACAGATACGCAGTATTTT	TRBV5-1	once	TRBJ2-3	TRBD2	15
CASSPPGLRSAATNEKLFF	TGTGCCAGCTCACCTCCGGGTTTACGATCGGCCGCAACTAATGAAAAACTGTTTTTT	TRBV18	NA	TRBJ1-4	NA	19
CASSPGQSPGGYTF	TGTGCCAGCAGCCCCGGACAGTCCCCTGGTGGCTACACCTTC	TRBV14	NA	TRBJ1-2	NA	14
CATSSTLAGLTDTQYF	TGTGCCACCAGCTCTACCCTGGCGGGACTCACAGATACGCAGTATTTT	TRBV15	once	TRBJ2-3	NA	16
CATKSSGRTDTQYF	TGTGCCACCAAGTCTAGCGGGAGGACAGATACGCAGTATTTT	TRBV6-5	NA	TRBJ2-3	TRBD2	14
CASSPSGLVPNEKLFF	TGTGCCAGCAGTCCCTCGGGGTTGGTCCCTAATGAAAAACTGTTTTTT	TRBV28	NA	TRBJ1-4	NA	16
CASIRDRVDEKLFF	TGTGCCAGCATTCGGGACAGGGTTGATGAAAAACTGTTTTTT	TRBV6-5	NA	TRBJ1-4	TRBD1	14
CASSLTGSDDEKLFF	TGTGCCAGCAGTTTAACGGGGTCGGATGATGAAAAACTGTTTTTT	TRBV28	NA	TRBJ1-4	NA	15
CASSFLAGRETQYF	TGTGCCAGCAGCTTCCTAGCGGGAAGAGAGACCCAGTACTTC	TRBV7-6	NA	TRBJ2-5	TRBD2	14
CASRAGTANTEAFF	TGTGCCAGCAGGGCCGGGACAGCGAACACTGAAGCTTTCTTT	TRBV6-4	NA	TRBJ1-1	TRBD1	14
CASRTSGNSPLHF	TGTGCCAGCAGAACCTCGGGGAATTCACCCCTCCACTTT	TRBV3-1/TRBV3-2	once	TRBJ1-6	NA	13
CASSPSQADTQYF	TGCGCCAGCAGCCCCTCCCAGGCAGATACGCAGTATTTT	TRBV5-1	NA	TRBJ2-3	NA	13
CASSASSREGTEAFF	TGCGCCAGCAGTGCGTCGTCCAGGGAAGGGACTGAAGCTTTCTTT	TRBV10-2	NA	TRBJ1-1	NA	15
CASSLGGWDNEQFF	TGTGCCAGCAGCTTAGGAGGATGGGACAATGAGCAGTTCTTC	TRBV11-3	NA	TRBJ2-1	NA	14
CASSVPGQGAEEWEKLFF	TGTGCCAGCAGCGTGCCGGGACAGGGGGCGGAAGAATGGGAAAAACTGTTTTTT	TRBV5-7	NA	TRBJ1-4	TRBD1	18
CSASSAGSTDTQYF	TGCAGTGCTAGTTCGGCGGGCTCCACAGATACGCAGTATTTT	TRBV20-1	NA	TRBJ2-3	NA	14
CASSSSILEREAFF	TGTGCCAGCAGCTCCTCGATACTGGAGCGTGAAGCTTTCTTT	TRBV7-3	few	TRBJ1-1	NA	14
CATGSGYNSPLHF	TGTGCCACCGGCTCGGGGTATAATTCACCCCTCCACTTT	TRBV7-6	NA	TRBJ1-6	NA	13
CASSFRRVNTEAFF	TGTGCCAGCAGTTTTCGGAGAGTGAACACTGAAGCTTTCTTT	TRBV28	NA	TRBJ1-1	NA	14
CASSPGWMETQYF	TGTGCCAGCAGCCCAGGTTGGATGGAGACCCAGTACTTC	TRBV7-2	NA	TRBJ2-5	NA	13
CASSPQRGETQYF	TGTGCCAGCTCACCTCAGAGAGGGGAGACCCAGTACTTC	TRBV18	NA	TRBJ2-5	NA	13
CASTLPGQPSNYGYTF	TGTGCCAGCACACTCCCGGGACAGCCCAGTAACTATGGCTACACCTTC	TRBV6-4	NA	TRBJ1-2	TRBD1	16